Reported below is one TCR beta chain. There are many counts of this clonotype. Its antigen is still unknown. Base qualities are not provided; no much larger clone lies one nucleotide away. Inclusive of the bounding cysteine and valine, the CDR3 is 15 residues long. The DNA shown is the 45-base CDR3, in frame from base 1. After removal of 6 bases from V and 5 bases from J, the junction retains 14 bases not matched to a gene. The germline V gene yields SGHRS for CDR1 and YFSETQ for CDR2. This record belongs to a study of CD8 T cells in ankylosing spondylitis (dated by TCRdb to about 2017). As for the study more broadly: To find TCR variants linked to disease, the study profiled T cell receptor beta repertoires in ankylosing spondylitis patients and healthy donors. Peripheral blood was sampled, and synovial fluid was also collected from ankylosing spondylitis patients. In total, the full study cohort was made up of over a hundred healthy donors and 25 ankylosing spondylitis patients. Results and caveats for the whole study, not just this receptor: In peripheral blood, the disease-linked clones were found at relatively low frequencies and had a CD8+ phenotype. Some motif variants had previously been reported in the synovial fluid and blood of reactive arthritis patients, which suggests shared mechanisms of disease initiation. Significant enrichment of the disease-linked clones was reported in matched synovial fluid samples from ankylosing spondylitis patients. Blood from ankylosing spondylitis patients appeared to be characterized by a TCR beta motif composed of 7 to 9 highly homologous amino acid variants.

The data were produced on an Illumina HiSeq 2500. Quantitative 5'-RACE with molecular barcodes was the method used to prepare the TCR beta libraries. The published analysis was carried out like this. To identify disease-linked TCR variants, a new computational method was used, one built on a probabilistic model of VDJ rearrangement. TCRdb's own reprocessing of the public reads used fastp at Q25 and MiXCR and kept productive beta chains. Identical CDR3 protein sequences are pooled into one entry, listed with their most common genes and DNA. TCRdb, rather than the study authors, made the V and J calls. Present in this sample are over 150,000 distinct CDR3 sequences, 15% to 20% of which were seen just once. Approximately 4% of the sample comes from the top ten.

Sequenced sample: blood, either unsorted or a sorted T cell fraction (not recorded which). Recombination linked TRBV5-1 to TRBJ2-7; the central 7 bases match TRBD2. The TCR comes from a male donor between 5 and 35 years old with ankylosing spondylitis or in good health (not recorded which). Donor details come from another sample of the same person, matched by shared clones. CDR3 loop: CASITGCGSVDEQYV. The nucleotides are TGCGCCAGCATCACCGGTTGCGGGAGTGTCGACGAGCAGTACGTC.